This T cell receptor (beta chain) derives from a study of shared clonotypes between healthy human individuals. Between the trimmed V and J ends, which lost 2 bases and 0 bases, there was a span of 6 bases. Germline V gives CDR1 SGHTA, CDR2 FQGNSA. The CDR3 has 14 residues. Profiled with immunoSEQ multiplex PCR; TCRdb holds only in-frame clones, not every one. The data contain millions of clones, roughly 94% of them singletons. From CD4+ cells came CD45RA+ naive and CD45RA-negative memory subsets. This chain joins TRBV7-2 and TRBJ2-3; D not certain. The sequence derives from a man younger than 30 in good health. Material for sequencing was naive CD4+ T cells sorted from blood. Subset defined: CD45RA+ positively selected. CDR3 residues: CASSLYSSTDTQYF. CDR3 nucleotides: TGTGCCAGCAGCTTATACAGTAGCACAGATACGCAGTATTTT. Filled out from reference TRBV7-2 and TRBJ2-3, the complete variable domain reads GAGVSQSPSNKVTEKGKDVELRCDPISGHTALYWYRQSLGQGLEFLIYFQGNSAPDKSGLPSDRFSAERTGGSVSTLTIQRTQQEDSAVYLCASSLYSSTDTQYFGPGTRLTVL.